One and the same sample provided the 17 T cell receptor beta chains below, sequenced in a study of T cell responses to AZD1222 COVID-19 vaccine. Using immunoSEQ multiplex PCR, the repertoire was profiled, and TCRdb retains in-frame clones only, with some absent. The data show 99,000 or so clones, 88% seen once. Material: peripheral blood, obtained on day 0 of AZD1222 vaccination. The source is an adult in good health.

V is TRBV3-1 (or the pseudogene TRBV3-2) and J is TRBJ1-2; D might be TRBD1 (6 bases). The germline V gene has CDR1 LGHDT and CDR2 YNNKEL (reference sequence). V was clipped by 3 bases and J by 7 bases, with 18 bases between them. The CDR3 runs to 15 residues. The CDR3 reads CASSHPAGVGGGYTF. The CDR3 bases are TGTGCCAGCAGCCACCCTGCAGGGGTCGGTGGTGGCTACACCTTC.

The chain joins TRBV3-1 (or the pseudogene TRBV3-2) to TRBJ2-2; possibly TRBD2 for D (5 bases). The germline gives CDR1 LGHDT, CDR2 YNNKEL (reference sequence). Trimming removed 2 bases from V and 0 bases from J, with 10 bases in between. The CDR3 runs to 16 residues. In DNA, the CDR3 is TGTGCCAGCAGCCAATTCAGCGGTTCGAACACCGGGGAGCTGTTTTTT. Protein: CASSQFSGSNTGELFF.

The chain employs TRBV11-2 and TRBJ2-7; D is unresolved. Germline V gene lookup returns CDR1 SGHAT and CDR2 FQNNGV. This CDR3 is 13 amino acids long. With 1 base removed from V and 4 bases from J, the gap between germline ends came to 8 bases. The CDR3, as DNA: TGTGCCAGCAGCTTAGGGCAGAATTACGAGCAGTACTTC. It specifies CASSLGQNYEQYF. Full variable domain (rest looked up from reference TRBV11-2 and TRBJ2-7): EAGVAQSPRYKIIEKRQSVAFWCNPISGHATLYWYQQILGQGPKLLIQFQNNGVVDDSQLPKDRFSAERLKGVDSTLKIQPAKLEDSAVYLCASSLGQNYEQYFGPGTRLTVT.

This chain joins TRBV13 and TRBJ2-1; D remains unclear. Trimming left V 5 bases short and J 0 bases short, with 14 bases between. The CDR3 length is 16 residues. CDR1 is PRHDT, CDR2 FYEKMQ, per germline (reference sequence). CDR3 loop: CASSLRTESSYNEQFF. The CDR3 DNA sequence: TGTGCCAGCAGCCTGAGGACCGAGAGCTCCTACAATGAGCAGTTCTTC.

The rearrangement uses TRBV20-1 and TRBJ1-6, with 8 bases matching TRBD1. Germline values: CDR1 DFQATT, CDR2 SNEGSKA (reference sequence). The CDR3 covers 14 residues. V shed 3 bases and J 8 bases; nucleotides not matched to a gene: 6. The CDR3 nucleotides are TGCAGTGCTAGTCTGGGACAGGAGTATTCACCCCTCCACTTT. This translates into CSASLGQEYSPLHF.

The chain couples TRBV6-5 to TRBJ1-1; D uncertain. CDR1 MNHEY and CDR2 SVGAGI come from the germline V gene. CDR3 length equals 11 residues. Between the trimmed V and J ends, which lost 1 base and 3 bases, there was a span of 0 bases. CDR3 sequence: CASSYYTEAFF. The CDR3, as DNA: TGTGCCAGCAGTTACTACACTGAAGCTTTCTTT.

This chain uses TRBV5-5 with TRBJ1-5; D call uncertain. The CDR3 consists of 13 residues. Deletions cut 0 bases from V and 5 bases from J, with 6 bases between. The germline V gene has CDR1 SGHKS and CDR2 YYEKEE (reference sequence). The CDR3 region is CASSLGRDQPQHF. For the CDR3, the DNA is TGTGCCAGCAGCTTGGGAAGAGATCAGCCCCAGCATTTT.

In this sample, this clone turned up once. V is TRBV24-1 and J is TRBJ2-3; D may be TRBD2 (5 bases). The germline gives CDR1 KGHDR, CDR2 SFDVKD. The CDR3 is made up of 14 amino acids. V lost 3 bases, J lost 5 bases, and 11 bases lay in between. Written as DNA, the CDR3 is TGTGCCACCAGTGATCCCCGGAGGTTAGATACGCAGTATTTT. Protein: CATSDPRRLDTQYF.

This chain uses TRBV6-1 with TRBJ2-7, with D perhaps TRBD1 (6 bases). Germline CDR1 is MNHNS and CDR2 is SASEGT. The CDR3 runs to 17 residues. Trimming cost V 3 bases and J 1 base, with 19 bases left between them. The CDR3 DNA reads as TGTGCCAGCAGTGAGGCCGGTTTGTGGCAGGGGTCCTACGAGCAGTACTTC. Translating gives CASSEAGLWQGSYEQYF.

V and J are TRBV29-1 and TRBJ2-1, with 12 bases matching TRBD2. The CDR3 spans 19 residues. The V gene's germline CDR1 is SQVTM and CDR2 ANQGSEA. The trim removed 6 bases at V and 0 bases at J, leaving 15 bases unmatched. The CDR3 is CSVDLAGGPPRGSYNEQFF. In DNA, the CDR3 is TGCAGCGTAGATCTAGCGGGAGGGCCGCCCAGGGGCTCCTACAATGAGCAGTTCTTC.

This sequence joins TRBV7-2 and TRBJ2-5; unclear D gene. V was clipped by 5 bases and J by 9 bases, with 13 bases between them. This CDR3 spans 12 amino acids. Germline V gene lookup returns CDR1 SGHTA and CDR2 FQGNSA. CDR3 sequence: CASSPRSMAQYF. The CDR3 DNA reads TGTGCCAGCAGCCCCCGGTCAATGGCCCAGTACTTC.

V is TRBV7-2 and J is TRBJ2-2; D remains ambiguous. The length of the CDR3 is 14 residues. CDR1 is SGHTA, CDR2 FQGNSA, per germline. The germline V and J ends were trimmed by 1 base and 4 bases, with 7 bases remaining between them. The CDR3 nucleotides are TGTGCCAGCAGCTTAGAACGAGTCACCGGGGAGCTGTTTTTT. The encoded protein is CASSLERVTGELFF.

The V and J genes are TRBV3-1 (or the pseudogene TRBV3-2) and TRBJ1-6, with D perhaps matching TRBD1 (6 bases). The CDR3 is 15 amino acids. CDR1 is LGHDT, CDR2 YNNKEL, per germline (reference sequence). V was cut by 3 bases and J by 2 bases, with 8 bases left in between. CDR3 coding DNA: TGTGCCAGCAGCCACGGGGGCGCCTATAATTCACCCCTCCACTTT. This codes for CASSHGGAYNSPLHF.

The chain couples TRBV18 to TRBJ1-5; 8 bases match TRBD1. Germline assignment: CDR1 KGHSH and CDR2 LQKENI. There are 15 residues in the CDR3. Trimming cost V 3 bases and J 7 bases; bases outside gene matches: 8. The CDR3 DNA sequence: TGTGCCAGCTCACCGTCAGGGGGCACAGGACAGCCCCAGCATTTT. This gives the protein CASSPSGGTGQPQHF. Filled out from reference TRBV18 and TRBJ1-5, the complete variable domain reads NAGVMQNPRHLVRRRGQEARLRCSPMKGHSHVYWYRQLPEEGLKFMVYLQKENIIDESGMPKERFSAEFPKEGPSILRIQQVVRGDSAAYFCASSPSGGTGQPQHFGDGTRLSIL.

CDR3 sequence: CASSLGASGIASYEQYF. Here the CDR3 DNA reads TGCGCCAGCAGCTTGGGGGCTAGCGGGATCGCTTCCTACGAGCAGTACTTC. This chain uses TRBV5-1 with TRBJ2-7; 9 bases are shared with TRBD2. This CDR3 is built from 17 residues. The germline CDR1 and CDR2 sequences are SGHRS and YFSETQ. V trimming: 0 bases; J trimming: 1 base; junction bases outside the gene matches: 8.

V is TRBV6-2 or TRBV6-3 and J is TRBJ2-3; possibly TRBD1 or TRBD2 for D (5 bases each). The CDR3 runs to 14 residues. Germline CDR1 is MNHEY and CDR2 is SVGEGT. Trimming removed 2 bases at V and 7 bases at J, with 13 bases between. The DNA for the CDR3 is TGTGCCAGCAGTTACGGGACCGCCCGATATACGCAGTATTTT. Translated: CASSYGTARYTQYF.

The chain uses TRBV3-1 (or the pseudogene TRBV3-2) and TRBJ1-1; D gene unclear. The CDR3 is 14 residues long. Germline loops: CDR1 LGHDT, CDR2 YNNKEL (reference sequence). V was pared by 1 base and J by 7 bases, with 13 bases between. The CDR3 loop is CASSQGHSGREAFF. CDR3 nucleotides: TGTGCCAGCAGCCAAGGACACAGTGGCCGTGAAGCTTTCTTT.